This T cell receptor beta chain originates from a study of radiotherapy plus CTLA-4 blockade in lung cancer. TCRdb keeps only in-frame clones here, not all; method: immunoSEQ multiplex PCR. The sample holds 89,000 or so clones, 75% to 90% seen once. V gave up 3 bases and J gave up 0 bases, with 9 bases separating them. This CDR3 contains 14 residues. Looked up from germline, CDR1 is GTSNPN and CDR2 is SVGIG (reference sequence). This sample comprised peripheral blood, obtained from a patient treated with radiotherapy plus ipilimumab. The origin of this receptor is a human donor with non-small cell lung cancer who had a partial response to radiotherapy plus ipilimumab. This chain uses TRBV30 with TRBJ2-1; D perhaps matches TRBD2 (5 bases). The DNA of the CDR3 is TGTGCCTGGAGGGACTTCACCTCCTACAATGAGCAGTTCTTC. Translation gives CAWRDFTSYNEQFF.